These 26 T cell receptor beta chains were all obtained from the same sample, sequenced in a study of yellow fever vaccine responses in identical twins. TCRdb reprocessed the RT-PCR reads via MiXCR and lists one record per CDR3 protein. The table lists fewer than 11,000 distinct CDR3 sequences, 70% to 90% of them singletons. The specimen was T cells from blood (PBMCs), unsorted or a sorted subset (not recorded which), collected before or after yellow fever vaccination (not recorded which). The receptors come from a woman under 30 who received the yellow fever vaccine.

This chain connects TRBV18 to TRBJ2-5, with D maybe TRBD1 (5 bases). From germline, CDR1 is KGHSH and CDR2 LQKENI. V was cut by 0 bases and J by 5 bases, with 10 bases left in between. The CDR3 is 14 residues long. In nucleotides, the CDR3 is TGTGCCAGCTCACCACCGGGGCAGTGGGAGACCCAGTACTTC. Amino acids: CASSPPGQWETQYF. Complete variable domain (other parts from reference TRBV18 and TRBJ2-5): NAGVMQNPRHLVRRRGQEARLRCSPMKGHSHVYWYRQLPEEGLKFMVYLQKENIIDESGMPKERFSAEFPKEGPSILRIQQVVRGDSAAYFCASSPPGQWETQYFGPGTRLLVL.

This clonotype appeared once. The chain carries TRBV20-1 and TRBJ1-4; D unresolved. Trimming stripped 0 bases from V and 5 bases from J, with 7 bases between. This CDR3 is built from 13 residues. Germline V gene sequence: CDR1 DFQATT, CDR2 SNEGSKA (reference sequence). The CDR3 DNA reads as TGCAGTGCTAGAGATCCCCTGAATGAAAAACTGTTTTTT. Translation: CSARDPLNEKLFF.

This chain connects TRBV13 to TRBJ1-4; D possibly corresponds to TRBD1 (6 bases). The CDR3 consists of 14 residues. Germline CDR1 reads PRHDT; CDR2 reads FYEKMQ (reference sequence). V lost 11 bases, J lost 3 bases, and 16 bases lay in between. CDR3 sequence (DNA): TGTGCCGTCCTGGGGGCAGGCCCTAATGAAAAACTGTTTTTT. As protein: CAVLGAGPNEKLFF.

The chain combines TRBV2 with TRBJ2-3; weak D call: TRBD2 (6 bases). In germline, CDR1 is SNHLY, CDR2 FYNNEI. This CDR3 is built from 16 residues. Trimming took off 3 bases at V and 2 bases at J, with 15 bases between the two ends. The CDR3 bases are TGTGCCAGCAGTGACAGCCCAGGGAGGAACACAGATACGCAGTATTTT. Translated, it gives CASSDSPGRNTDTQYF.

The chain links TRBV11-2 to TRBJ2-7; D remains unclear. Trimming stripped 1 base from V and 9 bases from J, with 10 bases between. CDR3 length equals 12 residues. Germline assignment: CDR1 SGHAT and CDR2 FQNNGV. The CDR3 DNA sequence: TGTGCCAGCAGCTTAGGAATGAATGGGCAGTACTTC. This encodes CASSLGMNGQYF.

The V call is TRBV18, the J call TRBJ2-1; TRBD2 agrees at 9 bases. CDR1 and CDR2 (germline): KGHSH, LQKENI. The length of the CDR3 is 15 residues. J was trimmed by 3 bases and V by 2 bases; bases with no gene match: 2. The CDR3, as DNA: TGTGCCAGCTCACCAAGGCGGGAGGGCTACAATGAGCAGTTCTTC. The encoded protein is CASSPRREGYNEQFF.

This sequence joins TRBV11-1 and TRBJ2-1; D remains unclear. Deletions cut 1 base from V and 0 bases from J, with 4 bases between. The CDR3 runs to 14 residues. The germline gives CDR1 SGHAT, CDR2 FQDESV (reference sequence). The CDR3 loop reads CASSLEGSYNEQFF. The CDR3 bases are TGTGCCAGCAGCTTAGAGGGCTCCTACAATGAGCAGTTCTTC.

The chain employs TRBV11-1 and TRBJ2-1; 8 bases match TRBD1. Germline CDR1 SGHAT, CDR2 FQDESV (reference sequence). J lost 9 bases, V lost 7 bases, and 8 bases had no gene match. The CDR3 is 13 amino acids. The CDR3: CASTEDRAGEQFF. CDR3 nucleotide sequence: TGTGCCAGCACCGAGGACAGGGCCGGTGAGCAGTTCTTC. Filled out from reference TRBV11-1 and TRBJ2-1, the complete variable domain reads EAEVAQSPRYKITEKSQAVAFWCDPISGHATLYWYRQILGQGPELLVQFQDESVVDDSQLPKDRFSAERLKGVDSTLKIQPAELGDSAMYLCASTEDRAGEQFFGPGTRLTVL.

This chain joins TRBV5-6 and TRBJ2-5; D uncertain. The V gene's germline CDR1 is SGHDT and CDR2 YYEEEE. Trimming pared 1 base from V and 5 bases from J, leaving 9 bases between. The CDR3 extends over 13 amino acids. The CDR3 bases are TGTGCCAGCAGCTTGAACGGTGGGGAGACCCAGTACTTC. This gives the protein CASSLNGGETQYF.

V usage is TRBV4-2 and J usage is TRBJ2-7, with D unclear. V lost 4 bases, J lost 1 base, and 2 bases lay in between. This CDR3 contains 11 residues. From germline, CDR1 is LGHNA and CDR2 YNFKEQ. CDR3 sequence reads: CASSLSYEQYF. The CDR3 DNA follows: TGTGCCAGCAGCCTTTCCTACGAGCAGTACTTC.

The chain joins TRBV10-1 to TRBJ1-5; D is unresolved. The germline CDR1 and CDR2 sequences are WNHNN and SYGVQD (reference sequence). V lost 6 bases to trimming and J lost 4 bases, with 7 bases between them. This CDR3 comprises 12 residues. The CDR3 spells CASSNRNQPQHF. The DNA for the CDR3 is TGCGCCAGCAGCAACCGGAATCAGCCCCAGCATTTT.

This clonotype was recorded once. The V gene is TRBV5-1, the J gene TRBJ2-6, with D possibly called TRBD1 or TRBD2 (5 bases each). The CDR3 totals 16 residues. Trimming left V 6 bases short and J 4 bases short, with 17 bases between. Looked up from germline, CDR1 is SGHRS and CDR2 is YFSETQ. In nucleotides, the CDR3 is TGCGCCAGCACCATCAACCCAGGGACCGGGGCCAACGTCCTGACTTTC. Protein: CASTINPGTGANVLTF.

In DNA form, the CDR3 reads TGTGCCAGTAGTATACCGCATGAAGCTTTCTTT. Its translation is CASSIPHEAFF. This chain uses TRBV19 with TRBJ1-1, with unresolved D. Trimming stripped 2 bases from V and 7 bases from J, with 5 bases between. Germline values: CDR1 LNHDA, CDR2 SQIVND (reference sequence). The CDR3 covers 11 residues.

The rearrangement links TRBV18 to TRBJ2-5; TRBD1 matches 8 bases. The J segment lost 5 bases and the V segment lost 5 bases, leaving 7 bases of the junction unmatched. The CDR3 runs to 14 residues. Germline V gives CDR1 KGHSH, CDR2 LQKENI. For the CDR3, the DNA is TGTGCCAGCTCAACCGGACAGGGCCAGGAGACCCAGTACTTC. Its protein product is CASSTGQGQETQYF. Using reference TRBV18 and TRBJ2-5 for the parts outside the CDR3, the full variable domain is NAGVMQNPRHLVRRRGQEARLRCSPMKGHSHVYWYRQLPEEGLKFMVYLQKENIIDESGMPKERFSAEFPKEGPSILRIQQVVRGDSAAYFCASSTGQGQETQYFGPGTRLLVL.

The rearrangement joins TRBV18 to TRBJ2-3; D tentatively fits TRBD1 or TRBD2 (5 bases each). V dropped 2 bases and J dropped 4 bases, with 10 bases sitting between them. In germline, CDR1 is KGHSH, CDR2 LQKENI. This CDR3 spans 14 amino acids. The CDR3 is CASSPGTGPDTQYF. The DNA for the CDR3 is TGTGCCAGCTCACCAGGGACCGGTCCAGATACGCAGTATTTT.

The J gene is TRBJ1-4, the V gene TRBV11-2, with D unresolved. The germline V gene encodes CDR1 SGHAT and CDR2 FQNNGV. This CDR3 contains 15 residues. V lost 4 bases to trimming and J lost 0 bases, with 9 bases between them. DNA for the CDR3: TGTGCCAGCAGCTATATACCTGCAACTAATGAAAAACTGTTTTTT. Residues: CASSYIPATNEKLFF.

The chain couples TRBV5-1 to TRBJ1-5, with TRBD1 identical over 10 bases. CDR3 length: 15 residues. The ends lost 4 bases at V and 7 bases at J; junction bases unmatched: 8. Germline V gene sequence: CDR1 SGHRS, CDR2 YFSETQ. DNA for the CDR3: TGCGCCAGCAGCCTGACAGGGGGCGCCGGGCAGCCCCAGCATTTT. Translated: CASSLTGGAGQPQHF.

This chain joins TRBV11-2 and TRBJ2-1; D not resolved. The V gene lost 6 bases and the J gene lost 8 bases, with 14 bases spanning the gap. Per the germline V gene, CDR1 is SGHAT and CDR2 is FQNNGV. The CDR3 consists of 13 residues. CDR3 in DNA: TGTGCCAGCAGTTCTTCCTCCCTGTATGAGCAGTTCTTC. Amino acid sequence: CASSSSSLYEQFF.

The CDR3 nucleotides are TGCAGCGTTCGACTAGCGGGAGGCTACGAGCAGTACTTC. Encoded protein: CSVRLAGGYEQYF. The chain is built from TRBV29-1 and TRBJ2-7, with TRBD2 identical over 13 bases. Germline loops: CDR1 SQVTM, CDR2 ANQGSEA. The CDR3 contains 13 residues. Trimming at V came to 5 bases and at J to 3 bases, leaving 1 base not matched to a gene.

The CDR3 region has the DNA TGTGCCAGCAGCTTTGTAGTCGCATCCACTGAAAAACTGTTTTTT. Its translation: CASSFVVASTEKLFF. The chain carries TRBV11-3 and TRBJ1-4, with D unresolved. Germline V gives CDR1 SGHNT, CDR2 YENEEA. The CDR3 sequence is 15 residues long. V was clipped by 3 bases and J by 7 bases, with 15 bases between them.

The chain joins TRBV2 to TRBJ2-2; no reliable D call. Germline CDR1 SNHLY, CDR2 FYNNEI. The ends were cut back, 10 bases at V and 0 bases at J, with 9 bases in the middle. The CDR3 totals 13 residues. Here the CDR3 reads CATSSSNTGELFF. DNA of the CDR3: TGTGCCACCTCTAGTTCGAACACCGGGGAGCTGTTTTTT.

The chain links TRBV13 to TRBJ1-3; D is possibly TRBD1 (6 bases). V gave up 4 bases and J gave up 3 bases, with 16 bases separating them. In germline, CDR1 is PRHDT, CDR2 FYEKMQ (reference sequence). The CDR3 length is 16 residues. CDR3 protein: CASSSNRVLIGNTIYF. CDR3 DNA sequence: TGTGCCAGCAGCTCAAACAGGGTATTAATTGGAAACACCATATATTTT. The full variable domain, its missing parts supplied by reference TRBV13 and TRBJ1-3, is AAGVIQSPRHLIKEKRETATLKCYPIPRHDTVYWYQQGPGQDPQFLISFYEKMQSDKGSIPDRFSAQQFSDYHSELNMSSLELGDSALYFCASSSNRVLIGNTIYFGEGSWLTVV.

The CDR3 sequence: CASSQDTRSYLAAGTDTQYF. DNA of the CDR3: TGCGCCAGCAGCCAAGATACTCGGTCTTATCTAGCCGCGGGCACAGATACGCAGTATTTT. The V call is TRBV4-3, the J call TRBJ2-3; a weak D match, TRBD2 (5 bases). Trimming left V 0 bases short and J 1 base short, with 23 bases between. Per the germline V gene, CDR1 is LGHNA and CDR2 is YSLEER. This CDR3 is 20 amino acids long.

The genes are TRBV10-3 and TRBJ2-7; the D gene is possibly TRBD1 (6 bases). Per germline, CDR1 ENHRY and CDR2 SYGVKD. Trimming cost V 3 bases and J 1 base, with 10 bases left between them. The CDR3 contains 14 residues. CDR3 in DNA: TGTGCCATCAGTGAAGGGGACATGTCCTACGAGCAGTACTTC. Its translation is CAISEGDMSYEQYF.

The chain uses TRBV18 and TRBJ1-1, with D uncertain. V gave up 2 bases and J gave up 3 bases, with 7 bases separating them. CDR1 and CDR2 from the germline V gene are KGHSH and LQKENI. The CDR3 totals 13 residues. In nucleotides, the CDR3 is TGTGCCAGCTCACCATGGACGGACACTGAAGCTTTCTTT. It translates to CASSPWTDTEAFF.

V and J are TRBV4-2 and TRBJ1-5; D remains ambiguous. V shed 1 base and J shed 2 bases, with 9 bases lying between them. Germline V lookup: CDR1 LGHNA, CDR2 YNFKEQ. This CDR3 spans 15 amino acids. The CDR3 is CASSQALSGNQPQHF. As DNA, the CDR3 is TGTGCCAGCAGCCAAGCTCTATCAGGCAATCAGCCCCAGCATTTT.